The entry below describes one T cell receptor beta chain. This sample was included in a study of preoperative IRX-2 immunotherapy in early breast cancer. Generated by immunoSEQ multiplex PCR, the TCRdb table keeps only in-frame clones and is missing some. This sample carries tens of thousands of clones, around four fifths of them seen once, and the ten largest clones take 1% to 1.5%. Sample treatment: preoperative locoregional IRX-2 cytokine immunotherapy. Patients received preoperative, locoregional IRX-2 cytokine immunotherapy in a phase Ib study. The sequence derives from a human donor with breast cancer. Sequences were derived from lymph node tissue, sampled after IRX-2 immunotherapy.

In DNA, the CDR3 is TGTGCCAGCAGCCCCAGGACTGACCGGCTGGAAGAAAAACTGTTTTTT. It encodes CASSPRTDRLEEKLFF. V and J are TRBV14 and TRBJ1-4; D is uncertain. Per the germline V gene, CDR1 is SGHDN and CDR2 is FVKESK. V gave up 4 bases and J gave up 8 bases, with 20 bases separating them. This CDR3 has 16 amino acids.